This T cell receptor (beta chain) was sequenced in a study of breast tumors, draining lymph nodes, adjacent tissues. Study-wide findings and caveats: Tumor repertoires ranked between lymph nodes and nontumor tissue in diversity, with V and J gene preferences.

TCRdb recomputed calls from the multiplex PCR reads with MiXCR, one row per CDR3 protein. The sample includes about 15,000 distinct CDR3 sequences, 52% of them seen just once. About this clonotype: Its specificity is unknown.

V lost 5 bases to trimming and J lost 4 bases; unmatched junction nucleotides: 4. This CDR3 has 16 amino acids. The TCR was taken from a female donor with breast cancer. Some clones in this sample may be carry-over from other donors' samples. Sequencing input: tumor-adjacent breast tissue. The V call is TRBV12-3 or TRBV12-4, the J call TRBJ2-3; 15 nucleotides match TRBD2. CDR3: CASSPGTSGRPDTQYF. Written as DNA, the CDR3 is TGTGCCAGCAGTCCCGGGACTAGCGGGAGGCCAGATACGCAGTATTTT.